This T cell receptor (beta chain) stems from a study of T-cell memory formation after mild COVID-19. Overall study context: The two donors had largely donor-specific TCR clusters.

The V end lost 8 bases, the J end lost 4 bases, and 15 bases lay between the germline ends. This CDR3 is built from 14 residues. In germline, CDR1 is LGHNA, CDR2 YNFKEQ. TCRdb fed the 5' RACE reads into MiXCR, producing one record per CDR3 protein. There are roughly 380,000 distinct CDR3 sequences in the sample; 28% occur only once, and approximately 13% lies in the top ten. This clonotype came up a few times. Its antigen is currently unknown. Study-level results: Later expanders leaned CD4+, whereas clones that contracted between day 15 and 85 were balanced CD4/CD8. Mainly CM and EM harbored the contracting CD4+ clones; mainly EMRA harbored the CD8+ ones.

This clonotype was sampled from an adult woman who had mild COVID-19 (a few samples of this study predate the infection). Cell type and time point are not known. V usage is TRBV4-2 and J usage is TRBJ1-3; the D is unclear. What was sequenced was PBMCs or a T cell subset sorted from them (not recorded which). The CDR3 loop is CASRSDAGGNTIYF. For the CDR3, the DNA is TGTGCCAGCCGCAGTGATGCTGGGGGAAACACCATATATTTT.